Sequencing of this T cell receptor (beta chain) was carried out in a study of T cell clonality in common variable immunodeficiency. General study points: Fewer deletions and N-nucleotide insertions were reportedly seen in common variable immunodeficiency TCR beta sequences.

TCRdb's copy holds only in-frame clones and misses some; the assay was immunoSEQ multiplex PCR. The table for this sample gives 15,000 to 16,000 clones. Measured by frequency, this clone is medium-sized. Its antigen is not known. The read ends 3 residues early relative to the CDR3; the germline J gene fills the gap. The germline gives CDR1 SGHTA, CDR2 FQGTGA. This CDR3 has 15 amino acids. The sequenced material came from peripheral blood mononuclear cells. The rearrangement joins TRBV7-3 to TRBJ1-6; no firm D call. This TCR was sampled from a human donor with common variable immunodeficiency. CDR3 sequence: CASSPARRLSAPLHF. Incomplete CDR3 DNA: TGTGCCAGCAGCCCTGCTAGGAGGCTCTCTGCGCCC.